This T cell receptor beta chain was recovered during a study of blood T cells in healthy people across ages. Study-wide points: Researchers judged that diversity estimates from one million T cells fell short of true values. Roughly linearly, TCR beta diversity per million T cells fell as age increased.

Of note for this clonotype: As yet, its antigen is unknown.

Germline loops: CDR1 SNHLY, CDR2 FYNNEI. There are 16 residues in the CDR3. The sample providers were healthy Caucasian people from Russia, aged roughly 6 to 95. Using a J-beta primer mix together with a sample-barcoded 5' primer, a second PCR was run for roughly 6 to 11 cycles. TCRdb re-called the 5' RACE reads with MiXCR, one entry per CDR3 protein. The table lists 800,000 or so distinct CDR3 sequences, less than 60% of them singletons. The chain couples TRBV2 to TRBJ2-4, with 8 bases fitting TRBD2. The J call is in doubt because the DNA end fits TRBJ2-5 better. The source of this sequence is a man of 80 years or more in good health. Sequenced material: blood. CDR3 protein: CASSDRGSGVQETQYF. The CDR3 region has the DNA TGTGCCAGCAGTGACAGAGGTAGCGGGGTCCAAGAGACCCAGTACTTC.